The entry that follows covers one T cell receptor (beta chain) sequence. Its cognate antigen is unknown. The data stem from a study of regulatory T cells in long-lasting Graves disease. This CDR3 is 15 amino acids long. Germline CDR1 is MNHNS and CDR2 is SASEGT. The time point denotes: persistent/refractory GD, antithyroid drugs over 5 years with positive TRAb. Isolated PBMC RNA provided the starting material for the TCR library. TCR beta libraries were built with iRepertoire HTBI primers and Arm-PCR of CDR3 regions. TCRdb called the multiplex PCR reads again in MiXCR, with one record for every CDR3 protein. The sample lists hundreds of thousands of distinct CDR3 sequences, 20% to 25% occurring once. Study-wide results and caveats: Comparison showed that persistent patients shared more public clonotypes (about 2,700) than new patients (966).

The sequences come from peripheral blood mononuclear cells (PBMCs), collected when the disease was refractory, from a patient treated with antithyroid drugs. The sequence derives from a female donor with Graves disease. The chain couples TRBV6-1 to TRBJ2-5; D is perhaps TRBD1 or TRBD2 (5 bases each). The J call could be wrong; TRBJ2-1 is a better fit for the DNA end. The CDR3 protein is CASTQLRSGPRKQFF. DNA for the CDR3: TGTGCCAGCACCCAGTTGCGATCGGGGCCGAGGAAACAGTTCTTC.